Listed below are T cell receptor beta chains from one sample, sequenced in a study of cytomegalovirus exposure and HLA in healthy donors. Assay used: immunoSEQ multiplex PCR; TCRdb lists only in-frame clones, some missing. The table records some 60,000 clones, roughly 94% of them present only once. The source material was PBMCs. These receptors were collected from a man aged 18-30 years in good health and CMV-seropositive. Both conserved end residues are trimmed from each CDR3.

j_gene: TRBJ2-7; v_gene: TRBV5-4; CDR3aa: ASSLPAGTGGSPAYEQY
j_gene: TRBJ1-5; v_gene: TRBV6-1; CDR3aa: ASSQNSNQPQH
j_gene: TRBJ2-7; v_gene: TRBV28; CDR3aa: ASSRSVYYEQY
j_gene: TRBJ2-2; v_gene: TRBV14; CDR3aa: ASSNGLAGGTGELF
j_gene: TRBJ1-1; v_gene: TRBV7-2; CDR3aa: ASSLALGGVGPEAF
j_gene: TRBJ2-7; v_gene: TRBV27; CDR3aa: ASRQGGLYEQY
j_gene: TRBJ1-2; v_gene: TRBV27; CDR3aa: ASSLSGLLDYGYT
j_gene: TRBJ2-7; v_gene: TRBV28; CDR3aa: ASSNGRGRREQY
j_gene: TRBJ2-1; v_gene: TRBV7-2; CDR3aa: ASSPAGTGYSNEQF
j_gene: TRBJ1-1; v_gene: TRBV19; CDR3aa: ASSGTTVSMNTEAF
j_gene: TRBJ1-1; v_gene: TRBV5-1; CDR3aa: ASSVLGIAPTEAF
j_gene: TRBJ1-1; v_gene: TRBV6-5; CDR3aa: ASSSSGLIETEAF
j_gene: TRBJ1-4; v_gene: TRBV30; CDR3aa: AWRETANNEKLF
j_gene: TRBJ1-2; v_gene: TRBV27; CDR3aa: ASSLSLVNGYT
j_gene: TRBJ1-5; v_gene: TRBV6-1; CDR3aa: ASSEAGQGNQPQH
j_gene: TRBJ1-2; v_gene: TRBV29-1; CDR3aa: SVYGDRAYGYT
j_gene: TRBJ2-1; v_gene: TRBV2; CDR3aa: ASSERNSGNSYNEQF
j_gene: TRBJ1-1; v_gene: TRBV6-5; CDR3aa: ASSSGRGYTEAF
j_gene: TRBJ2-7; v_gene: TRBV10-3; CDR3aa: AISLGTDYEQY
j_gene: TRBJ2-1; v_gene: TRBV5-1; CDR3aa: ASSLSGTSGSNEQF
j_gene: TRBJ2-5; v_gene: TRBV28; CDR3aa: ASSWERAPQETQY
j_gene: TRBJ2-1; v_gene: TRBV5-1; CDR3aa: ASSLAGGTYNEQF
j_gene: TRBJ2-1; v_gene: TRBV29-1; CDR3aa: SVESGPNEQF
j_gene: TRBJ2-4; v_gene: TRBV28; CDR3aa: ASSPRTIQY
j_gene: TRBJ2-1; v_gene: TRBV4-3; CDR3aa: ASSQDGAGYNEQF
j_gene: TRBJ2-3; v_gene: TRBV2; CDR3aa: ASRPLAISTDTQY
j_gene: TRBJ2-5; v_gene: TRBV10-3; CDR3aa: AISVVAGGGETQY
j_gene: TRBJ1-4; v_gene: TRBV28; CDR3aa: ASSFGQGSEKLF
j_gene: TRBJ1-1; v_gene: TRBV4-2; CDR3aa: ASSQDPRGTEAF
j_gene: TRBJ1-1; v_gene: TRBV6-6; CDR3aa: ASSYLNTEAF
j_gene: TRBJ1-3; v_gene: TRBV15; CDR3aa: ATSGQGTYSGNTIY
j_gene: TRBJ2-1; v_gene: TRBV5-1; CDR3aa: ASSLGLYNEQF
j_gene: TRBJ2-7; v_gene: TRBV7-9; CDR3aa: ASSLAGQFSYEQY
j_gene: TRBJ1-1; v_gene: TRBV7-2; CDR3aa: ASSFPGNTEAF
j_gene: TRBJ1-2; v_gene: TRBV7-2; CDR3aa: ASSFGSYGYT
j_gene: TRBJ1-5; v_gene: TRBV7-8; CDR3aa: ASSLQQNQPQH
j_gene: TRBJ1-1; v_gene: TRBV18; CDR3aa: ASSPWDLTVGGGAF
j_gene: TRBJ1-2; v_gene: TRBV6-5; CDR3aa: ASSPGQRYGYT
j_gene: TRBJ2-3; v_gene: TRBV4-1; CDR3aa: ASSHKVASGITDTQY
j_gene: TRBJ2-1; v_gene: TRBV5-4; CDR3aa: ASSLHQGSYNEQF
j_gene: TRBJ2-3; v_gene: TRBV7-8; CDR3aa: ASSLGVAGGETDTQY
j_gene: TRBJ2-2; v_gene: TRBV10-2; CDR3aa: ASKFSEGGELF
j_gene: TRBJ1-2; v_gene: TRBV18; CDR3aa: ASSLRESNYGYT
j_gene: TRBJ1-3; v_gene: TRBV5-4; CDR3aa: ASSPEAGRGGNTIY
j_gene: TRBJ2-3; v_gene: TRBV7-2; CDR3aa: ASSSWAGGVDTQY